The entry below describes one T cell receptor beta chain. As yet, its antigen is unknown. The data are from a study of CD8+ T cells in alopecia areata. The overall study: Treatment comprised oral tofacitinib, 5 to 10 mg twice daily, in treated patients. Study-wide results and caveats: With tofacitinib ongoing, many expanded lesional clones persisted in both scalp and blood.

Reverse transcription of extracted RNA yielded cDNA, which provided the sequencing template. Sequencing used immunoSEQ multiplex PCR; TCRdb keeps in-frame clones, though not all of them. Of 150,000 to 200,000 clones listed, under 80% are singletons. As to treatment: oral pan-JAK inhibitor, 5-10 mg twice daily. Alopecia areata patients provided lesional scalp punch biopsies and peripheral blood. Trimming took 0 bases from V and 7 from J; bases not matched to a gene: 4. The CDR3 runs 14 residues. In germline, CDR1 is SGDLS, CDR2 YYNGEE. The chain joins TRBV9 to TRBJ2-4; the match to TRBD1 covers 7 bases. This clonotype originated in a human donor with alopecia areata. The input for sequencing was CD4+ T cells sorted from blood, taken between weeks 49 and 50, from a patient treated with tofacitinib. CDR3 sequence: CASSVETGNNIQYF. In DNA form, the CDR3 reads TGTGCCAGCAGCGTAGAGACAGGGAATAACATTCAGTACTTC.